This entry lists 21 T cell receptor beta chains sequenced from one sample in a study of breast tumors, draining lymph nodes, adjacent tissues. TCRdb called the multiplex PCR reads again in MiXCR, with one record for every CDR3 protein. Among about 180,000 distinct CDR3 sequences, 30% to 35% were seen once, and the ten largest hold 4.3%. Axillary draining lymph nodes of breast cancer patients supplied the node samples. Sequences were obtained from axillary lymph node tissue. The receptors stem from a female donor with breast cancer. Some clones in this sample may be carry-over from other donors' samples.

This clonotype was observed at least ten times. The CDR3 spells CASSPPGVRSYEQYF. Here the CDR3 DNA reads TGTGCCAGCTCACCCCCCGGGGTTAGGTCCTACGAGCAGTACTTC. The rearrangement joins TRBV18 to TRBJ2-7, with a possible D match to TRBD2 (5 bases). Per the germline V gene, CDR1 is KGHSH and CDR2 is LQKENI. CDR3 length equals 15 residues. V gave up 3 bases and J gave up 1 base, with 13 bases separating them. Supplemented by reference TRBV18 and TRBJ2-7, the full variable domain reads NAGVMQNPRHLVRRRGQEARLRCSPMKGHSHVYWYRQLPEEGLKFMVYLQKENIIDESGMPKERFSAEFPKEGPSILRIQQVVRGDSAAYFCASSPPGVRSYEQYFGPGTRLTVT.

This clonotype appeared once. The CDR3 sequence is CATSDYSGRGTDTQYF. CDR3 nucleotide sequence: TGTGCCACCAGTGATTATAGCGGGAGGGGAACAGATACGCAGTATTTT. The chain recombines TRBV24-1 with TRBJ2-3, with 11 bases aligning to TRBD2. V gave up 2 bases and J gave up 3 bases; unmatched junction bases: 3. The CDR3 has 16 residues. From germline, CDR1 is KGHDR and CDR2 SFDVKD.

On this clonotype itself: An end of the junction differs from the germline gene, which may be a read error. The V call is TRBV2, the J call TRBJ2-5; D call uncertain. The germline CDR1 and CDR2 sequences are SNHLY and FYNNEI. CDR3 size: 14 residues. This CDR3 reads CASRQESHQETQCF. CDR3 bases: TGTGCCAGCAGACAAGAGAGTCACCAAGAGACCCAGTGCTTC.

This clonotype has more than one count but fewer than ten. A much larger clone lies one base from this, so it may be a read error. The rearrangement joins TRBV20-1 to TRBJ2-7; D possibly uses TRBD1 or TRBD2 (5 bases each). The CDR3 runs to 14 residues. Germline CDR1 and CDR2: DFQATT and SNEGSKA (reference sequence). Trimming took 3 bases from V and 6 from J, leaving 18 bases between them. CDR3 nucleotide sequence: TGCAGTGCTAGGAGCGCTCTGGGGACCTCCGAGCAGTACTTC. It translates to CSARSALGTSEQYF.

There are many counts of this clonotype. This chain uses TRBV7-2 with TRBJ1-2; 7 bases fit TRBD1. This CDR3 comprises 15 residues. J was trimmed by 5 bases and V by 5 bases; bases with no gene match: 11. Germline values: CDR1 SGHTA, CDR2 FQGNSA. The CDR3 loop reads CASSLQAGGGYGYTF. In DNA, the CDR3 is TGTGCCAGCAGCCTCCAGGCAGGGGGTGGTTATGGCTACACCTTC. Supplemented by reference TRBV7-2 and TRBJ1-2, the full variable domain reads GAGVSQSPSNKVTEKGKDVELRCDPISGHTALYWYRQSLGQGLEFLIYFQGNSAPDKSGLPSDRFSAERTGGSVSTLTIQRTQQEDSAVYLCASSLQAGGGYGYTFGSGTRLTVV.

This clonotype was seen ten or more times. The chain is built from TRBV9 and TRBJ2-3; unclear D gene. The germline gives CDR1 SGDLS, CDR2 YYNGEE. The CDR3 runs 17 residues. Trimming stripped 0 bases from V and 2 bases from J, with 16 bases between. The CDR3 region has the DNA TGTGCCAGCAGCGTAGATTTCGGCCGAGGCTACACAGATACGCAGTATTTT. Translating gives CASSVDFGRGYTDTQYF.

This clonotype has ten or more counts. The chain has TRBV30 and TRBJ2-7; TRBD2 aligns across 8 bases. J lost 4 bases, V lost 0 bases, and 5 bases had no gene match. This CDR3 has 14 residues. CDR1 and CDR2 (germline): GTSNPN, SVGIG (reference sequence). Here the CDR3 reads CAWSVQAGVYEQYF. The CDR3 DNA reads TGTGCCTGGAGTGTACAAGCGGGAGTTTACGAGCAGTACTTC.

This clonotype was seen repeatedly, ten times or more. This chain uses TRBV7-6 with TRBJ2-7, with D perhaps TRBD1 (6 bases). The CDR3 has 15 residues. Trimming removed 4 bases at V and 3 bases at J, with 16 bases between. Germline CDR1 is SGHVS and CDR2 is FNYEAQ. The CDR3 is CASSWGLVPFYEQYF. The CDR3 bases are TGTGCCAGCAGCTGGGGGCTTGTTCCCTTCTACGAGCAGTACTTC.

There are a few counts of this clonotype. This chain's CDR3 is CASSLDLGYNEQFF. CDR3 nucleotide sequence: TGTGCCAGCAGCTTAGATCTAGGTTACAATGAGCAGTTCTTC. V is TRBV11-2 and J is TRBJ2-1; D remains ambiguous. V was pared by 0 bases and J by 4 bases, with 7 bases between. Germline V gives CDR1 SGHAT, CDR2 FQNNGV. The CDR3 has 14 amino acids.

This clonotype was seen ten or more times. The V gene is TRBV15, the J gene TRBJ2-7, with TRBD2 identical over 10 bases. Losses at the gene ends were 2 bases for V and 6 bases for J; bases not matched to a gene: 1. Germline values: CDR1 LNHNV, CDR2 YYDKDF (reference sequence). The CDR3 extends over 13 amino acids. CDR3 DNA: TGTGCCACCAGCAGACCTAGCGGGAGCGAGCAGTACTTC. This sequence encodes CATSRPSGSEQYF.

This clonotype has a count of ten or more. The chain has TRBV27 and TRBJ1-4; possibly TRBD1 for D (6 bases). With 4 bases removed from V and 5 bases from J, the gap between germline ends came to 8 bases. Per the germline V gene, CDR1 is MNHEY and CDR2 is SMNVEV (reference sequence). The CDR3 consists of 13 residues. The chain's CDR3 is CASSSGQNEKLFF. In nucleotides, the CDR3 is TGTGCCAGCAGTTCTGGACAGAATGAAAAACTGTTTTTT. The variable domain in full, completed from reference TRBV27 and TRBJ1-4, reads EAQVTQNPRYLITVTGKKLTVTCSQNMNHEYMSWYRQDPGLGLRQIYYSMNVEVTDKGDVPEGYKVSRKEKRNFPLILESPSPNQTSLYFCASSSGQNEKLFFGSGTQLSVL.

This clonotype has at least ten counts. The chain recombines TRBV25-1 with TRBJ1-6; unclear D gene. This CDR3 is 12 amino acids long. Germline V gene sequence: CDR1 MGHDK, CDR2 SYGVNS. V dropped 4 bases and J dropped 7 bases, with 5 bases sitting between them. This CDR3 reads CASSAGNSPLHF. In DNA form, the CDR3 reads TGTGCCAGCAGTGCGGGAAATTCACCCCTCCACTTT.

This clonotype was detected ten times or more. V gene TRBV27 combines with J gene TRBJ2-7; the match to TRBD2 covers 7 bases. Germline V CDR1 and CDR2: MNHEY, SMNVEV (reference sequence). This CDR3 has 14 residues. The V gene end was trimmed by 5 bases and the J gene end by 3 bases; junction bases not matched to a gene: 7. The CDR3 spells CASSPSGAVYEQYF. DNA for the CDR3: TGTGCCAGCAGTCCGAGCGGGGCGGTCTACGAGCAGTACTTC.

In this sample, this clonotype turned up many times. The chain is built from TRBV20-1 and TRBJ1-2; possible D gene TRBD1, 6 bases. Germline values: CDR1 DFQATT, CDR2 SNEGSKA (reference sequence). V lost 6 bases, J lost 1 base, and 12 bases lay in between. The CDR3 is made up of 13 amino acids. The CDR3 spells CSARGPGNYGYTF. The CDR3 nucleotides are TGCAGTGCCCGGGGGCCCGGTAACTATGGCTACACCTTC.

The sample holds many counts of this clonotype. A much larger clone lies one base from this, so it may be a read error. The V call is TRBV6-1, the J call TRBJ2-5; no clear D gene. Germline CDR1 is MNHNS and CDR2 is SASEGT. There are 10 residues in the CDR3. The CDR3, as DNA: TGTGCCAGCAGGGAAGAGACCCAGTACTTC. Encoded protein: CASREETQYF.

The table lists this clonotype with many counts. The V gene is TRBV7-6, the J gene TRBJ2-7, with 7 bases fitting TRBD2. The CDR3 runs 18 residues. Germline lookup yields CDR1 SGHVS and CDR2 FNYEAQ. Germline trimming cut 1 base from V and 4 bases from J; bases unmatched to any gene: 16. This CDR3 is CASSLEPFGGGSTYEQYF. In DNA, the CDR3 is TGTGCCAGCAGCTTAGAACCCTTTGGTGGCGGGAGTACATACGAGCAGTACTTC.

Note on this clonotype: A much bigger clone sits one base away, suggesting this may be a read error. V gene TRBV9 combines with J gene TRBJ2-1, with 12 bases fitting TRBD1. The CDR3 consists of 16 residues. CDR1 and CDR2 from the germline V gene are SGDLS and YYNGEE. This CDR3 reads CASSVSGTGGPNAQFF. The CDR3 DNA follows: TGTGCCAGCAGCGTTTCCGGGACAGGGGGCCCCAATGCGCAGTTCTTC.

This clonotype appeared many times. This chain links TRBV2 with TRBJ1-2; perhaps TRBD1 as D (5 bases). In germline, CDR1 is SNHLY, CDR2 FYNNEI. Trimming shortened V by 6 bases and J by 0 bases, and 11 bases separated the two germline ends. The CDR3 is 14 residues long. The CDR3 loop is CASRDMGPNYGYTF. The CDR3 DNA sequence: TGTGCCAGCAGAGATATGGGACCTAACTATGGCTACACCTTC.

There are many counts of this clonotype. The genes are TRBV20-1 and TRBJ2-2; possibly TRBD1 or TRBD2 for D (5 bases each). V lost 0 bases and J lost 7, with 15 bases in between. Germline V gene lookup returns CDR1 DFQATT and CDR2 SNEGSKA (reference sequence). This CDR3 contains 15 residues. The CDR3 DNA is TGCAGTGCTAGAGATGCCCGGGGCAGTGTCGGGGAGCTGTTTTTT. The encoded protein is CSARDARGSVGELFF.

A remark on this clonotype: In this CDR3 the conserved last residue, phenylalanine or tryptophan, is missing, so a read error is likely. The chain employs TRBV29-1 and TRBJ2-7, with D hard to call. V lost 6 bases and J lost 2, with 11 bases in between. The V gene's germline CDR1 is SQVTM and CDR2 ANQGSEA. The CDR3 spans 12 residues. CDR3 sequence (DNA): TGCAGCGTCCCCCTAGGCCCCTACGAGCAGTACCTC. Protein product: CSVPLGPYEQYL.

The table lists this clonotype with many counts. The gene calls are TRBV11-2 and TRBJ1-5, with D possibly TRBD1 on 5 matching bases. There are 16 residues in the CDR3. From germline, CDR1 is SGHAT and CDR2 FQNNGV. With 4 bases removed from V and 0 bases from J, the gap between germline ends came to 13 bases. This CDR3 reads CASSWGDTYSNQPQHF. The CDR3 coding sequence is TGTGCCAGCAGCTGGGGGGATACCTATAGCAATCAGCCCCAGCATTTT. The full variable domain, completed using reference TRBV11-2 and TRBJ1-5, is EAGVAQSPRYKIIEKRQSVAFWCNPISGHATLYWYQQILGQGPKLLIQFQNNGVVDDSQLPKDRFSAERLKGVDSTLKIQPAKLEDSAVYLCASSWGDTYSNQPQHFGDGTRLSIL.